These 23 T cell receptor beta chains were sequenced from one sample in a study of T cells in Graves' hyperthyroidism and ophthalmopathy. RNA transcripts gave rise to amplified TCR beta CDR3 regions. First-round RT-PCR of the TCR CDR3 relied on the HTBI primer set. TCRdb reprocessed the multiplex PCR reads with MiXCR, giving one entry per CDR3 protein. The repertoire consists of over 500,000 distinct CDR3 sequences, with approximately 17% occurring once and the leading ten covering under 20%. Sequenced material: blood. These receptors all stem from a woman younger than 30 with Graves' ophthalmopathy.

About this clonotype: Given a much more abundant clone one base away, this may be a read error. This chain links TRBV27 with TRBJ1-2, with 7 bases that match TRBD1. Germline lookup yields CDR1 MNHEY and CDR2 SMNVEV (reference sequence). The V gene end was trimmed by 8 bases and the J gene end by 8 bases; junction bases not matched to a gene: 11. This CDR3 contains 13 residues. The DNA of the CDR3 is TGTGCCAGCGTCGGGGGGACAGAGGCCGGCTACACCTTC. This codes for CASVGGTEAGYTF.

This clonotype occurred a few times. The CDR3 DNA sequence: TGTGCCAGCAGACCGGGACAGGGTCGGTTGGCGGCCCAGTACTTC. It is translated as CASRPGQGRLAAQYF. The J gene is TRBJ2-5, the V gene TRBV27; 9 positions agree with TRBD1. V trimming: 6 bases; J trimming: 9 bases; junction bases outside the gene matches: 14. Germline V gene lookup returns CDR1 MNHEY and CDR2 SMNVEV (reference sequence). This CDR3 contains 15 residues.

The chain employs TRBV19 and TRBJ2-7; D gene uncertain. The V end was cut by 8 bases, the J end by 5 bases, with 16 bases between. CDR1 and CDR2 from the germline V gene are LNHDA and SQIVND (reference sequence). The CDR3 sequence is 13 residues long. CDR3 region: CASAIAGPNEQYF. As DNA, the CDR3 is TGTGCCAGTGCTATCGCCGGGCCCAACGAGCAGTACTTC.

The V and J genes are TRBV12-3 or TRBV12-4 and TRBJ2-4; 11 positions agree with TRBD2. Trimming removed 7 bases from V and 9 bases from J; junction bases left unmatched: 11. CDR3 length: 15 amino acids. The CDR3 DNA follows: TGTGCCAGCAAACTGGGACTAGCGGAAAGGGGCATTCAGTACTTC. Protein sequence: CASKLGLAERGIQYF.

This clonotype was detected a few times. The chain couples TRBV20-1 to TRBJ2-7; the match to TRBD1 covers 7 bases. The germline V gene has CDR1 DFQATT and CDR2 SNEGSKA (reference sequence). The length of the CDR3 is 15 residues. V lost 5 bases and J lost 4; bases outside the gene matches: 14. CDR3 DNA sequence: TGCAGTGCTGGGGACCGGGACAGTCTAATATACGAGCAGTACTTC. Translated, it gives CSAGDRDSLIYEQYF.

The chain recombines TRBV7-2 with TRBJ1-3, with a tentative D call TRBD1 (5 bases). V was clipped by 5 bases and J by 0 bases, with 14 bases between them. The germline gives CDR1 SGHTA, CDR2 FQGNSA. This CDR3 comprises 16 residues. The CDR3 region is CASSRDPGGSGNTIYF. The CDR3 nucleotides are TGTGCCAGCAGCCGAGATCCGGGGGGCTCTGGAAACACCATATATTTT.

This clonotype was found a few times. The CDR3 loop is CASSKGARGNTIYF. The CDR3 DNA reads as TGTGCCAGCAGTAAGGGGGCGCGGGGAAACACCATATATTTT. The J gene is TRBJ1-3, the V gene TRBV12-3 or TRBV12-4; 7 nucleotides line up with TRBD1. J was trimmed by 4 bases and V by 5 bases; bases with no gene match: 5. This CDR3 has 14 amino acids.

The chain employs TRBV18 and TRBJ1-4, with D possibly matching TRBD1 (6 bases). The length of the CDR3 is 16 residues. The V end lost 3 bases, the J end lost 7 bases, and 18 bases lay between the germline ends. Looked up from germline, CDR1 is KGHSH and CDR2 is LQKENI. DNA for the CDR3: TGTGCCAGCTCACCCCAACTACAGGGAGAGGGTGAAAAACTGTTTTTT. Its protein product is CASSPQLQGEGEKLFF.

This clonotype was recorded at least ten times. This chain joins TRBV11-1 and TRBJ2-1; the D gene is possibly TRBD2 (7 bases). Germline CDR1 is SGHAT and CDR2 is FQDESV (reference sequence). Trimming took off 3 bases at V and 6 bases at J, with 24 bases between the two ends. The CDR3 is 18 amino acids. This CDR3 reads CASSFQGARGGAGNEQFF. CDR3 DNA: TGTGCCAGCAGCTTCCAGGGAGCGAGAGGGGGGGCCGGCAATGAGCAGTTCTTC.

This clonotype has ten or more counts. The CDR3 spells CARQFRGWLMNTEAFF. CDR3 DNA sequence: TGTGCCAGGCAATTCCGGGGTTGGCTTATGAACACTGAAGCTTTCTTT. The rearrangement uses TRBV2 and TRBJ1-1; D unresolved. Germline V CDR1 and CDR2: SNHLY, FYNNEI. CDR3 length equals 16 residues. V dropped 9 bases and J dropped 0 bases, with 20 bases sitting between them.

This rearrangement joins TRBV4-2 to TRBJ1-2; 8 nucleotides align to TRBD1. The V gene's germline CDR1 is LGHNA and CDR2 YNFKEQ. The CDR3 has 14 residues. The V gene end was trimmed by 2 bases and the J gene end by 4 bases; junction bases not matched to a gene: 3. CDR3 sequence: CASSQTTGGYGYTF. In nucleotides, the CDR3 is TGTGCCAGCAGCCAAACCACAGGGGGCTATGGCTACACCTTC.

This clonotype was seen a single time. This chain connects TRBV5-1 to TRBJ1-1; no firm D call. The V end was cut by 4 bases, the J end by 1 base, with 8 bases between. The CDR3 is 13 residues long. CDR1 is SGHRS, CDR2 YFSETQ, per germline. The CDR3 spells CASSHIGNTEAFF. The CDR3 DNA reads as TGCGCCAGCAGCCACATCGGGAACACTGAAGCTTTCTTT.

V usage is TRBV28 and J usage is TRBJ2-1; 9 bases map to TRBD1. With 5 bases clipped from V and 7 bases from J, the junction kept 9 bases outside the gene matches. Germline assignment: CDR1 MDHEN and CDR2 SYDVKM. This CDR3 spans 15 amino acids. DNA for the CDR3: TGTGCCAGCAGTCGCCGTGGACAGGGGAGAAATGAGCAGTTCTTC. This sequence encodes CASSRRGQGRNEQFF.

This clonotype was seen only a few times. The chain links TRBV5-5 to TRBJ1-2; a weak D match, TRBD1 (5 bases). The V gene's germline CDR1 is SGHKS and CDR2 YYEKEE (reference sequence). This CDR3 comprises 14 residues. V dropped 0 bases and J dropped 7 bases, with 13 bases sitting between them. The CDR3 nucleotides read TGTGCCAGCAGCTTGGAAGAGGGGACCGCTGGCTACACCTTC. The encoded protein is CASSLEEGTAGYTF.

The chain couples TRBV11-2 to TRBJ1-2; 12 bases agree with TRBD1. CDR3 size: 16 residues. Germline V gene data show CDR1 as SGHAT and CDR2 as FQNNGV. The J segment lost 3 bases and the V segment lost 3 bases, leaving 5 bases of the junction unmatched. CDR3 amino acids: CASSFTGTGGDYGYTF. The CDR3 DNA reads TGTGCCAGCAGCTTTACCGGGACAGGGGGCGACTATGGCTACACCTTC.

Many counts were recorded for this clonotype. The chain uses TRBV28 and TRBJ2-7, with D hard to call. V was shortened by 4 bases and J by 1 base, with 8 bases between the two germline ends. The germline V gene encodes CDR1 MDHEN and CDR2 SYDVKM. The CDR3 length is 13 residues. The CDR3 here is CASSYPQSYEQYF. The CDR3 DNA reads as TGTGCCAGCAGTTACCCCCAATCCTACGAGCAGTACTTC.

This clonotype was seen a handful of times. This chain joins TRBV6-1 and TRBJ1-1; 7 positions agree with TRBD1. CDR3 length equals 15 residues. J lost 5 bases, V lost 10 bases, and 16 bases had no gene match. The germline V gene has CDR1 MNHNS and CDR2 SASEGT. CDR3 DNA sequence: TGTGCCACATCCTTAAGGGGGCGCGGGGGTACTGAAGCTTTCTTT. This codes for CATSLRGRGGTEAFF.

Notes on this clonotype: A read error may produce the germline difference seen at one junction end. CDR3 in DNA: TGTGCCAGCAGTACCCGACGTGCCGGGACAGGGGCTTATTCACCCCTCTACTTT. Protein: CASSTRRAGTGAYSPLYF. J is TRBJ1-6 and V is TRBV28, with 10 bases that match TRBD1. This CDR3 comprises 18 residues. The germline CDR1 and CDR2 sequences are MDHEN and SYDVKM.

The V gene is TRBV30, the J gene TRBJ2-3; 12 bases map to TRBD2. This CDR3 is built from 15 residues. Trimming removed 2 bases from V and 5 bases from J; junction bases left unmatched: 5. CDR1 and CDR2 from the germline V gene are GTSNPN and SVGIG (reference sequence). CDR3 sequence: CAWSPSGGALDTQYF. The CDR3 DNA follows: TGTGCCTGGAGTCCTAGCGGGGGGGCTCTAGATACGCAGTATTTT. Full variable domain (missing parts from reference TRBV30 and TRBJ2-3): SQTIHQWPATLVQPVGSPLSLECTVEGTSNPNLYWYRQAAGRGLQLLFYSVGIGQISSEVPQNLSASRPQDRQFILSSKKLLLSDSGFYLCAWSPSGGALDTQYFGPGTRLTVL.

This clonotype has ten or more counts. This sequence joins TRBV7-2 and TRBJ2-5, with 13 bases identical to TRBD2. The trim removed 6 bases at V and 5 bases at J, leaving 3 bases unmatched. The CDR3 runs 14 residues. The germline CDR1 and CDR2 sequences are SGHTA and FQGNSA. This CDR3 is CASSWGLAGETQYF. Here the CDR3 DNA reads TGTGCCAGCAGTTGGGGACTAGCGGGGGAGACCCAGTACTTC.

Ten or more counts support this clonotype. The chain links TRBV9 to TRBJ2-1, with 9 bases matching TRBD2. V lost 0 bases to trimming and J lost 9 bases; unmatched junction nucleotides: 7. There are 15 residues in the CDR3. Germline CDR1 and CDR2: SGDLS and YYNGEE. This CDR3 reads CASSVELAGVGEQFF. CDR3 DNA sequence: TGTGCCAGCAGCGTAGAACTAGCGGGCGTCGGTGAGCAGTTCTTC.

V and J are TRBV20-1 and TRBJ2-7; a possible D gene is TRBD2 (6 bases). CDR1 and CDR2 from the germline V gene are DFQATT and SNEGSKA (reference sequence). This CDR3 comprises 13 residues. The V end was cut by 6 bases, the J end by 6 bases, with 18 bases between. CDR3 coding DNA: TGCAGTGCCGCGATAGGGTGGCGGGGCGAGCAGTACTTC. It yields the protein CSAAIGWRGEQYF.

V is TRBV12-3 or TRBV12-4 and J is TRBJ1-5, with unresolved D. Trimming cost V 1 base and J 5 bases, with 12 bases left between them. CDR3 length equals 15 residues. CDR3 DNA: TGTGCCAGCAGTTTAGGTGGTGGGGAATATCAGCCCCAGCATTTT. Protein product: CASSLGGGEYQPQHF.